This TCR beta chain was identified during a study of cytomegalovirus exposure and HLA in healthy donors. General study results and limits: Sequencing depth across donors, presence/absence analyses assumed, was roughly uniform.

Notes on this clone: The antigen is not known.

The primer mix had 60 Vbeta and 13 Jbeta primers. Per the authors' pipeline: A later analysis counted approximately 80 million unique TCR beta chains, some 12 million shared. The protocol was immunoSEQ multiplex PCR, while the TCRdb copy is restricted to in-frame clones and leaves out a portion. The DNA gave D and trimming, while V, J and clone size come from that table. Of about 230,000 clones in the sample, more than 70% were seen once. The CDR3 loop spans 16 amino acids. Germline V gene sequence: CDR1 SGHDT, CDR2 YYEEEE. V was cut by 1 base and J by 7 bases, with 20 bases left in between. This TCR came from a boy aged 5-17 years in good health and CMV-seronegative. Material: PBMCs. The rearrangement links TRBV5-6 to TRBJ1-2, with D uncertain. Written as DNA, the CDR3 is TGTGCCAGCAGCTTGAGGTTGATTCGGGTAGGAGGTGGCTACACCTTC. Translating it yields CASSLRLIRVGGGYTF. Supplemented by reference TRBV5-6 and TRBJ1-2, the full variable domain reads DAGVTQSPTHLIKTRGQQVTLRCSPKSGHDTVSWYQQALGQGPQFIFQYYEEEERQRGNFPDRFSGHQFPNYSSELNVNALLLGDSALYLCASSLRLIRVGGGYTFGSGTRLTVV.